This T cell receptor beta chain was recovered during a study of blood T cell repertoires in COVID-19. Study-level information: Sources were T cells, B-cell-depleted T cells, or PBMCs; the material itself was cDNA or gDNA.

Only in-frame clones appear in the TCRdb table, and some are missing; sequencing was by immunoSEQ multiplex PCR. The table has 35,000 to 50,000 clones, 88% seen once. V gave up 0 bases and J gave up 0 bases, with 6 bases separating them. Germline V lookup: CDR1 MNHEY, CDR2 SVGAGI. This CDR3 is built from 14 residues. The chain links TRBV6-5 to TRBJ2-7; D not resolved. This receptor was taken from a woman aged 40 to 50 with acute or convalescent COVID-19. What was sequenced was peripheral blood. This CDR3 is CASSYSAPSYEQYF. The CDR3 DNA follows: TGTGCCAGCAGTTACTCGGCACCCTCCTACGAGCAGTACTTC.